This TCR beta chain is drawn from a study of shared clonotypes between healthy human individuals (dated by TCRdb to 2019 to 2021). Broadly, across the study: Three men and a couple of women, aged 18 to 49 years, made up the cohort. For each donor, three plates each were used for CD4 naive and CD4 memory, two plates were used for CD8 naive, and one plate was used for CD8 memory. The study deeply sequenced blood TCR repertoires of about five healthy adults to estimate repertoire size and the extent of clonotype sharing between individuals. To increase sequencing depth and limit assay-specific biases, different laboratories used diverse techniques to prepare libraries and sequence TCR repertoires. Leukapheresis yielded between about 0.8 and 9.5 billion PBMCs per donor. What the research found in general, with its limitations: Sampling was limited to blood, and TCR repertoires in tissue likely differ from TCR repertoires in blood. Incomplete sequencing was indicated by rarefaction of sorted-subset datasets, despite the large sequencing depth. Naive subsets generally had larger estimated clonotype richness than memory subsets did. The genetic and exposure-history diversity represented was limited by the small number of donors. Compared with non-shared clonotypes, the clonotypes found in all four sorted-subset donors had higher generation probabilities. Pairwise subsampling indicated that sequencing depth was expected to affect the degree of clonotype sharing among donors. Approximately 5% of naive CD4, around 3.5% of naive CD8, approximately 2.2% of memory CD4, and 0.35% to 0.5% of memory CD8 clonotypes were shared across four donors.

TCR CDR3 regions were amplified from genomic DNA by multiplex PCR using the deep immunoSEQ assay. Extracted genomic DNA from each cell subset was distributed evenly across all wells of several immunoSEQ 96-well plates, and each plate was treated as a replicate. Each replicate PCR for sorted subsets received 150 to 250 ng genomic DNA, equal to about 30,000 T cell genomes. The purified libraries were quantified using a Qubit 3.0 fluorometer, sized with a Bioanalyzer 2100, and then quantified again using the KAPA Library Quantification kit. Each immunoSEQ 96-well plate was sequenced on its own single-read 150-cycle Illumina NextSeq 550 flow cell. Per the original workflow: Because the immunoSEQ output held only junctional sequences and lacked quality scores, the filtering could not match the filtering applied to full-length reads. Sequences were annotated with PyIR, a Python wrapper for IgBLAST v1.9, using IMGT germline references to assign V/J genes and CDR3. Reads were filtered out if the reads had weak V/J assignments (E-value above 1e-6), no CDR3, stop codons, out-of-frame junctions, or ambiguous translated residues. V3J clonotypes were defined as sequences sharing the same inferred V gene, J gene, and CDR3 amino acid sequence. To compute the percentage overlap between repertoires, the number of shared unique clonotypes was divided by the size of the smaller repertoire. Three approaches were used to assess repertoire richness: RTK rarefaction, the Chao1 estimator, and Recon v2.1 estimates of unobserved clonotypes. Generation probabilities were computed with OLGA for all TCRbeta clonotypes obtained by the gDNA method from a few donors. Drawn from immuneACCESS, this table holds only the in-frame rearrangements with V and J called that TCRdb kept. Clones are partly lost; checked studies trace under half to an unresolved V gene and leave the rest unexplained. That table supplies the V and J calls and clone size; D and trimming were determined from the DNA. The sample has over a million clones on record, approximately 96% of them singletons. Roughly 1.2% of the sample belongs to the ten largest clones.

The CDR3, cysteine through phenylalanine, is 15 amino acids long. Of all the DNA, just the CDR3 is kept, 45 bases in frame from base 1. V is cut by 0 bases and J by 0 bases, and the space between the germline ends is 7 bases. Taken from the germline V gene, the CDR1 and CDR2 loops are SGHDT and YYEEEE. This clone is a singleton in its sample. Its antigen specificity is not known. No much larger clone exists at a distance of one base, and base qualities are not known. Donors were healthy HIV-negative adults with no recently reported acute infections or vaccinations. All donors were Caucasian adults living in Nashville, Tennessee, USA. Magnetic negative selection was used to enrich CD4+ T cells, after which naive cells were positively selected on CD45RA and the negative fraction became the memory subset. Blood was obtained by leukapheresis, after which PBMCs were separated by Ficoll-Histopaque density gradient centrifugation and cryopreserved in liquid nitrogen vapor phase. Analytical flow cytometry was used to check the purity and quantity of every magnetically sorted T cell population. Genomic DNA was isolated from every sorted fraction and measured by UV absorbance on a Nanodrop 2000c.

Sequencing was performed on naive CD4+ T cells sorted from blood. The sample's cell subset or site label, decoded: CD45RA+ positively selected. The sequence came from a man between 25 and 39 years old in good health. The receptor chain draws on TRBV5-6 and TRBJ2-1; the D gene is unclear. The CDR3 region: CASSLVGSSYNEQFF. Read as DNA, the sequence is TGTGCCAGCAGCTTGGTTGGTAGCTCCTACAATGAGCAGTTCTTC.